This TCR beta chain was observed in a study of CXCR3-negative and CXCR3-positive naive CD8 T cells. The study's findings and limits: Naive CXCR3-negative cells resembled naive CXCR3-positive cells in TRBV-TRBJ usage; memory cells differed. Similarly elevated diversity marked both naive subsets, with memory CD8+ cells showing far lower diversity.

Germline V CDR1 and CDR2: SGHTA, FQGNSA. The CDR3 covers 13 residues. This clonotype is identified as medium-sized from frequency. Its antigen is not identified. The libraries of TRB cDNA were prepared using 5' RACE with UMI labels. TCRdb reprocessed the 5' RACE reads, keeping one entry per CDR3 protein, no DNA. The repertoire table contains some 4,000 distinct CDR3 sequences. This sequence joins TRBV7-2 and TRBJ2-2; TCRdb gives TRBD1 as the D gene, but with no DNA this cannot be confirmed. Sequencing was performed on naive CXCR3- CD8+ T cells from blood. As for subset: CD45RO-CCR7+CD27+CD95- naive CD8+ T cells lacking CXCR3 (TNR3-). The TCR was taken from a human donor in good health. Some clones in this sample may be carry-over from other donors' samples. CDR3 protein: CASSYSGAGELFF.